Listed below are T cell receptor beta chains from one sample, sequenced in a study of T cells in tumors after PD-1 blockade. TCRdb's copy holds only in-frame clones and misses some; the assay was immunoSEQ multiplex PCR. The sample includes over 1,500 clones, just under 70% of them seen just once. Sequencing was performed on tumor tissue, taken before anti-PD-1 treatment. The receptors were gathered from a human donor with basal cell carcinoma. The CDR3 runs from the conserved cysteine through the conserved F or W. Fields, in order: CDR3 length, D gene, clone size, J gene, V gene, CDR3 protein, CDR3 DNA. The D gene is left open where the match is weak. The size entry is marked missing in some rows and otherwise reads once, few, many or a size class.

cdr3_length: 14; d_call: NA; clone_size: NA; j_call: TRBJ1-5; v_call: TRBV3-1/TRBV3-2; cdr3_aa: CASSQGTVGQPQHF; cdr3_nt: TGTGCCAGCAGCCAAGGGACAGTGGGGCAGCCCCAGCATTTT
cdr3_length: 16; d_call: TRBD2; clone_size: NA; j_call: TRBJ2-1; v_call: TRBV24-1; cdr3_aa: CATSDPTSGSGNEQFF; cdr3_nt: TGTGCCACCAGTGATCCGACTAGCGGGAGTGGCAATGAGCAGTTCTTC
cdr3_length: 15; d_call: NA; clone_size: NA; j_call: TRBJ1-1; v_call: TRBV19; cdr3_aa: CASYPFARVDTEAFF; cdr3_nt: TGTGCCAGTTACCCCTTTGCCAGGGTGGACACTGAAGCTTTCTTT
cdr3_length: 14; d_call: NA; clone_size: NA; j_call: TRBJ1-2; v_call: TRBV5-6; cdr3_aa: CASSLNRNQGGYTF; cdr3_nt: TGTGCCAGCAGCTTGAACAGGAATCAGGGTGGCTACACCTTC
cdr3_length: 15; d_call: NA; clone_size: NA; j_call: TRBJ2-7; v_call: TRBV5-6; cdr3_aa: CASSGGTTQLYEQYF; cdr3_nt: TGTGCCAGCAGCGGCGGGACCACTCAACTTTACGAGCAGTACTTC
cdr3_length: 11; d_call: NA; clone_size: NA; j_call: TRBJ1-4; v_call: TRBV7-2; cdr3_aa: CASSSGRKLFF; cdr3_nt: TGTGCCAGCAGCTCAGGGCGAAAACTGTTTTTT
cdr3_length: 16; d_call: TRBD2; clone_size: NA; j_call: TRBJ2-7; v_call: TRBV13; cdr3_aa: CASSAGTSGGGREQYF; cdr3_nt: TGTGCCAGCAGCGCAGGGACTAGCGGAGGGGGGCGCGAGCAGTACTTC
cdr3_length: 16; d_call: NA; clone_size: NA; j_call: TRBJ2-3; v_call: TRBV9; cdr3_aa: CASSLHRTARSDTQYF; cdr3_nt: TGTGCCAGCAGCCTCCACCGGACGGCCCGATCAGATACGCAGTATTTT
cdr3_length: 14; d_call: NA; clone_size: few; j_call: TRBJ1-4; v_call: TRBV6-6; cdr3_aa: CASSYDSLGEKLFF; cdr3_nt: TGTGCCAGCAGTTACGATTCTTTGGGGGAAAAACTGTTTTTT
cdr3_length: 13; d_call: NA; clone_size: few; j_call: TRBJ2-7; v_call: TRBV5-6; cdr3_aa: CASSPDSAGEQYF; cdr3_nt: TGTGCCAGCAGCCCGGACAGTGCGGGGGAGCAGTACTTC
cdr3_length: 14; d_call: NA; clone_size: NA; j_call: TRBJ1-2; v_call: TRBV7-8; cdr3_aa: CASNWEGGHYGYTF; cdr3_nt: TGTGCCAGCAACTGGGAGGGGGGGCACTATGGCTACACCTTC
cdr3_length: 18; d_call: NA; clone_size: NA; j_call: TRBJ2-1; v_call: TRBV13; cdr3_aa: CASSFTSPWPKLNNEQFF; cdr3_nt: TGTGCCAGCAGCTTTACGAGCCCGTGGCCGAAATTAAACAATGAGCAGTTCTTC
cdr3_length: 16; d_call: NA; clone_size: NA; j_call: TRBJ2-5; v_call: TRBV7-7; cdr3_aa: CASSIGPQGIQETQYF; cdr3_nt: TGTGCTAGCAGCATAGGTCCTCAGGGTATTCAAGAGACCCAGTACTTC
cdr3_length: 12; d_call: NA; clone_size: NA; j_call: TRBJ2-1; v_call: TRBV28; cdr3_aa: CASSLDRNEQFF; cdr3_nt: TGTGCCAGCAGTCTAGATCGCAATGAGCAGTTCTTC
cdr3_length: 11; d_call: NA; clone_size: NA; j_call: TRBJ1-1; v_call: TRBV19; cdr3_aa: CASRGVTEAFF; cdr3_nt: TGTGCCAGTCGAGGGGTTACTGAAGCTTTCTTT
cdr3_length: 15; d_call: TRBD1; clone_size: NA; j_call: TRBJ1-5; v_call: TRBV7-2; cdr3_aa: CASSLGQGAFQPQHF; cdr3_nt: TGTGCCAGCAGCTTAGGGCAGGGGGCTTTTCAGCCCCAGCATTTT
cdr3_length: 15; d_call: NA; clone_size: large; j_call: TRBJ2-2; v_call: TRBV9; cdr3_aa: CASSVAVANTGELFF; cdr3_nt: TGTGCCAGCAGCGTAGCAGTAGCGAACACCGGGGAGCTGTTTTTT
cdr3_length: 13; d_call: NA; clone_size: NA; j_call: TRBJ1-2; v_call: TRBV7-9; cdr3_aa: CASSERGGSGYTF; cdr3_nt: TGTGCCAGCAGCGAGCGGGGGGGAAGCGGCTACACCTTC
cdr3_length: 15; d_call: TRBD1; clone_size: NA; j_call: TRBJ2-5; v_call: TRBV29-1; cdr3_aa: CSVEPTRTGTETQYF; cdr3_nt: TGCAGCGTTGAACCTACCCGGACAGGGACTGAGACCCAGTACTTC
cdr3_length: 19; d_call: TRBD2; clone_size: NA; j_call: TRBJ2-5; v_call: TRBV5-6; cdr3_aa: CASSLKQYPGLAGWETQYF; cdr3_nt: TGTGCCAGCAGCTTGAAACAGTACCCTGGACTAGCGGGGTGGGAGACCCAGTACTTC
cdr3_length: 14; d_call: NA; clone_size: NA; j_call: TRBJ2-7; v_call: TRBV21-1; cdr3_aa: CASSPRESSYEQYF; cdr3_nt: TGTGCCAGCAGCCCTCGAGAAAGCTCCTACGAGCAGTACTTC
cdr3_length: 19; d_call: NA; clone_size: NA; j_call: TRBJ1-3; v_call: TRBV7-2; cdr3_aa: CASTLGVEGATIFGNTIYF; cdr3_nt: TGTGCCAGCACCTTGGGGGTAGAAGGGGCGACAATTTTTGGAAACACCATATATTTT